Following are 16 T cell receptor beta chains from one sample sequenced in a study of T cells in localized non-small cell lung cancer. Profiled with immunoSEQ multiplex PCR; TCRdb holds only in-frame clones, not every one. This table has roughly 77,000 clones, 88% appearing once. The sequencing used peripheral blood, collected before any cancer treatment. These receptors all stem from a woman aged 40-75 years with stage I squamous cell lung carcinoma.

A few counts support this clone. The chain employs TRBV4-1 and TRBJ1-5, with D uncertain. Germline V lookup: CDR1 MGHRA, CDR2 YSYEKL. The V and J ends lost 5 bases and 0 bases respectively, with 17 bases between them. The CDR3 is 17 residues long. The CDR3 is CASSYRPTADSNQPQHF. The CDR3 DNA sequence: TGCGCCAGCAGCTACCGCCCCACGGCCGATAGCAATCAGCCCCAGCATTTT.

This chain uses TRBV6-1 with TRBJ2-7; D is ambiguous. V shed 5 bases and J shed 4 bases, with 12 bases lying between them. This CDR3 has 13 amino acids. Germline V gene lookup returns CDR1 MNHNS and CDR2 SASEGT. CDR3 DNA: TGTGCCAGCAGTCCATCCCGCTCTTACGAGCAGTACTTC. Amino acid sequence: CASSPSRSYEQYF.

This sequence joins TRBV5-6 and TRBJ2-5; D gene ambiguous. The V gene's germline CDR1 is SGHDT and CDR2 YYEEEE. The germline V and J ends were trimmed by 4 bases and 2 bases, with 3 bases remaining between them. The CDR3 totals 11 residues. For the CDR3, the DNA is TGTGCCAGCAGCCGGCAAGAGACCCAGTACTTC. The encoded protein is CASSRQETQYF. Full variable domain (outside the CDR3, taken from reference TRBV5-6 and TRBJ2-5): DAGVTQSPTHLIKTRGQQVTLRCSPKSGHDTVSWYQQALGQGPQFIFQYYEEEERQRGNFPDRFSGHQFPNYSSELNVNALLLGDSALYLCASSRQETQYFGPGTRLLVL.

The chain recombines TRBV19 with TRBJ1-3, with 7 nucleotides matching TRBD1. Germline V lookup: CDR1 LNHDA, CDR2 SQIVND (reference sequence). V shed 5 bases and J 4 bases; nucleotides not matched to a gene: 8. This CDR3 spans 15 amino acids. CDR3 loop: CASSAYRGLGNTIYF. CDR3 sequence (DNA): TGTGCCAGTAGTGCCTACAGGGGATTGGGAAACACCATATATTTT.

V usage is TRBV27 and J usage is TRBJ2-3; 10 nucleotides align to TRBD2. CDR3 size: 16 residues. The V segment lost 6 bases and the J segment 0 bases; nucleotides outside the gene matches: 6. The germline V gene encodes CDR1 MNHEY and CDR2 SMNVEV (reference sequence). For the CDR3, the DNA is TGTGCCAGCAGCCACCGGACTAGCGGTAGCACAGATACGCAGTATTTT. It yields the protein CASSHRTSGSTDTQYF.

The CDR3 is CASGEQGGNTEAFF. Written as DNA, the CDR3 is TGCGCCAGCGGCGAGCAGGGGGGGAACACTGAAGCTTTCTTT. This chain joins TRBV5-1 and TRBJ1-1; 7 bases map to TRBD1. J gave up 1 base and V 7 bases, and 7 bases lay outside the gene matches. From germline, CDR1 is SGHRS and CDR2 YFSETQ. This CDR3 spans 14 amino acids.

This clone has more than one count but fewer than ten. Here the CDR3 DNA reads TGTGCCAGTAGTTTAGCAACCACCGGGGAGACCCAGTACTTC. Translating gives CASSLATTGETQYF. The chain recombines TRBV19 with TRBJ2-5; D is undetermined. V was cut by 5 bases and J by 5 bases, with 15 bases left in between. Germline values: CDR1 LNHDA, CDR2 SQIVND (reference sequence). This CDR3 is 14 amino acids long.

The rearrangement links TRBV10-3 to TRBJ2-2; no firm D call. The CDR3 has 14 amino acids. The germline CDR1 and CDR2 sequences are ENHRY and SYGVKD. Deletions cut 6 bases from V and 2 bases from J, with 10 bases between. This CDR3 reads CAIRKSENTGELFF. The CDR3 coding sequence is TGTGCCATCAGGAAGTCAGAAAACACCGGGGAGCTGTTTTTT.

The rearrangement links TRBV5-1 to TRBJ2-7; the match to TRBD1 covers 8 bases. Trimming took 6 bases from V and 3 from J; bases not matched to a gene: 5. Germline V gives CDR1 SGHRS, CDR2 YFSETQ. CDR3 size: 13 residues. CDR3 in amino acids: CASNPDRGYEQYF. CDR3 in DNA: TGCGCCAGCAACCCTGACAGGGGCTACGAGCAGTACTTC.

The rearrangement joins TRBV7-2 to TRBJ2-5; 9 bases map to TRBD2. The J call is uncertain, as TRBJ2-7 better fits the DNA end. Germline loops: CDR1 SGHTA, CDR2 FQGNSA. This CDR3 comprises 15 residues. CDR3 loop: CASSFSRGGSYEQYF. CDR3 DNA: TGTGCCAGCAGCTTCTCGCGGGGGGGATCCTACGAGCAGTACTTC.

This clone is a singleton in its sample. The gene calls are TRBV6-5 and TRBJ1-1; D is perhaps TRBD1 (6 bases). V was cut by 7 bases and J by 4 bases, with 16 bases left in between. This CDR3 comprises 14 residues. Germline V gene data show CDR1 as MNHEY and CDR2 as SVGAGI. The chain's CDR3 is CASTMGGGSTEAFF. The CDR3 nucleotides are TGTGCCAGCACTATGGGGGGCGGGAGCACTGAAGCTTTCTTT.

The sample holds one count of this clone. The chain combines TRBV11-2 with TRBJ1-6; D possibly corresponds to TRBD1 (5 bases). The CDR3 runs to 17 residues. V was trimmed by 1 base and J by 0 bases, leaving 10 bases between them. Germline V gene data show CDR1 as SGHAT and CDR2 as FQNNGV. The CDR3 reads CASSLVAGSSYNSPLHF. Here the CDR3 DNA reads TGTGCCAGCAGCTTAGTGGCAGGGAGCTCCTATAATTCACCCCTCCACTTT.

This sequence joins TRBV19 and TRBJ1-6; D unclear. The CDR3 length is 16 residues. The germline V gene encodes CDR1 LNHDA and CDR2 SQIVND (reference sequence). Trimming stripped 5 bases from V and 0 bases from J, with 11 bases between. The CDR3 protein is CASSPQKASYNSPLHF. In DNA form, the CDR3 reads TGTGCCAGTAGTCCCCAAAAGGCCTCCTATAATTCACCCCTCCACTTT.

The CDR3 nucleotides are TGCACCAGCAGCCAACGTCAGGGCGGTGGCTACACCTTC. The encoded protein is CTSSQRQGGGYTF. The chain couples TRBV1 to TRBJ1-2; the tabulated D call, TRBD1, remains unverified against the DNA. TRBV1 is designated a pseudogene. The CDR3 has 13 amino acids.

The rearrangement uses TRBV6-5 and TRBJ2-5; 7 bases are shared with TRBD2. CDR1 and CDR2 from the germline V gene are MNHEY and SVGAGI. CDR3 length equals 13 residues. The CDR3 reads CAVGRDLEETQYF. The CDR3 nucleotides read TGTGCAGTGGGGAGGGACTTAGAGGAGACCCAGTACTTC.

This clone was seen a single time. This chain uses TRBV7-2 with TRBJ2-7; 16 nucleotides agree with TRBD2. V shed 3 bases and J 4 bases; nucleotides not matched to a gene: 12. The germline V gene encodes CDR1 SGHTA and CDR2 FQGNSA. This CDR3 contains 19 residues. DNA for the CDR3: TGTGCCAGCAGCTTCTACGTCCCGGGACTAGCGGGGGGGCGGTACGAGCAGTACTTC. It yields the protein CASSFYVPGLAGGRYEQYF.